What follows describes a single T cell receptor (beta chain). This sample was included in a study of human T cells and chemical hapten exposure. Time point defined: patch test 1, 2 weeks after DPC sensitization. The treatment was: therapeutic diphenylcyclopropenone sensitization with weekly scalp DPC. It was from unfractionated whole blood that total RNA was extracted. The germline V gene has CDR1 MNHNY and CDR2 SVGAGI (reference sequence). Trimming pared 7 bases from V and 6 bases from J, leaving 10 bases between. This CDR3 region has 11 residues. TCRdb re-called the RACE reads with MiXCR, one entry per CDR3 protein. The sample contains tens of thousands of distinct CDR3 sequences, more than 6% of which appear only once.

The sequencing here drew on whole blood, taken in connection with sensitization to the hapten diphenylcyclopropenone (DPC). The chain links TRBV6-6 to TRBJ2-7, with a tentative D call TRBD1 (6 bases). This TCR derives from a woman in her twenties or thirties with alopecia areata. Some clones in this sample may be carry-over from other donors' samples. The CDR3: CASNRDGEQYF. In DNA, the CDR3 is TGTGCCAGCAACAGGGATGGCGAGCAGTACTTC.